Listed here are 29 T cell receptor beta chains from one sample, sequenced in a study of shared clonotypes between healthy human individuals. Assay used: immunoSEQ multiplex PCR; TCRdb lists only in-frame clones, some missing. Of around 1,100,000 clones detected, about 80% appear once; the ten largest clones hold more than 0.85%. The sample taken for sequencing was memory CD4+ T cells from PBMCs. Subset: CD45RA-negative fraction. The receptor set was obtained from a man between 18 and 29 years old in good health. Some clones in this sample may be carry-over from other donors' samples.

This chain connects TRBV28 to TRBJ2-7, with D maybe TRBD1 (6 bases). Trimming left V 3 bases short and J 6 bases short, with 12 bases between. Germline CDR1 MDHEN, CDR2 SYDVKM. CDR3 size: 13 residues. The CDR3 DNA reads as TGTGCCAGCAGTTTCCCGGACAGCTTCGAGCAGTACTTC. Its protein product is CASSFPDSFEQYF.

The chain couples TRBV7-9 to TRBJ1-4; 7 nucleotides align to TRBD1. The CDR3 totals 13 residues. V lost 8 bases and J lost 5; bases outside the gene matches: 5. CDR1 is SEHNR, CDR2 FQNEAQ, per germline (reference sequence). CDR3 nucleotides: TGTGCCAGCTCCGGGACAGCGAATGAAAAACTGTTTTTT. Encoded protein: CASSGTANEKLFF.

The V gene is TRBV5-6, the J gene TRBJ2-7; 8 nucleotides agree with TRBD2. CDR1 and CDR2 (germline): SGHDT, YYEEEE. J lost 3 bases, V lost 4 bases, and 9 bases had no gene match. This CDR3 has 15 residues. CDR3 sequence: CASSRGGLAGYEQYF. DNA of the CDR3: TGTGCCAGCAGCCGGGGGGGGCTAGCGGGCTACGAGCAGTACTTC. Full variable domain (rest looked up from reference TRBV5-6 and TRBJ2-7): DAGVTQSPTHLIKTRGQQVTLRCSPKSGHDTVSWYQQALGQGPQFIFQYYEEEERQRGNFPDRFSGHQFPNYSSELNVNALLLGDSALYLCASSRGGLAGYEQYFGPGTRLTVT.

J is TRBJ1-5 and V is TRBV15; a weak D match, TRBD1 (6 bases). The germline CDR1 and CDR2 sequences are LNHNV and YYDKDF (reference sequence). V was cut by 2 bases and J by 1 base, with 6 bases left in between. The CDR3 loop spans 14 amino acids. The CDR3 region is CATSRTGSNQPQHF. CDR3 DNA: TGTGCCACCAGCAGAACAGGGAGCAATCAGCCCCAGCATTTT.

Note on this clone: Germline is not matched at one junction end, which may reflect a read error. The chain couples TRBV10-3 to TRBJ2-7; D gene uncertain. Looked up from germline, CDR1 is ENHRY and CDR2 is SYGVKD. There are 12 residues in the CDR3. The CDR3 region has the DNA TGTGCCATCGGTGAATGGGTTTACGAGCAGTACTTC. It codes for CAIGEWVYEQYF.

The rearrangement links TRBV4-1 to TRBJ2-1; 8 bases fit TRBD2. The CDR3 is 15 residues long. Germline CDR1 and CDR2: MGHRA and YSYEKL. Trimming cost V 4 bases and J 10 bases; bases outside gene matches: 12. CDR3 residues: CASSPNPGLVVEQFF. In DNA form, the CDR3 reads TGCGCCAGCAGCCCGAATCCGGGACTAGTAGTGGAGCAGTTCTTC.

This clone has more than one count but fewer than ten. This same CDR3 is encoded by further DNA sequences in the sample. V gene TRBV19 combines with J gene TRBJ2-6; possibly TRBD1 for D (6 bases). The CDR3 covers 15 residues. CDR1 and CDR2 (germline): LNHDA, SQIVND (reference sequence). V lost 4 bases to trimming and J lost 2 bases, with 9 bases between them. CDR3 amino acids: CASSRPGAGANVLTF. CDR3 coding DNA: TGTGCCAGTAGTAGGCCAGGGGCTGGGGCCAACGTCCTGACTTTC.

This clone was detected once. CDR3 DNA sequence: TGTGCCAGCAGCCGTAGCGGGCCCGGCACAGATACGCAGTATTTT. Residues: CASSRSGPGTDTQYF. V usage is TRBV5-4 and J usage is TRBJ2-3, with TRBD2 matching over 7 bases. Germline loops: CDR1 SGHNT, CDR2 YYREEE (reference sequence). The CDR3 loop spans 15 amino acids. V lost 4 bases to trimming and J lost 1 base; unmatched junction nucleotides: 6.

This chain joins TRBV18 and TRBJ1-1, with 9 bases that match TRBD1. With V trimmed by 4 bases and J by 4 bases, 4 bases remained unmatched. The CDR3 loop spans 14 amino acids. Germline lookup yields CDR1 KGHSH and CDR2 LQKENI. The CDR3 protein is CASSRGQGATEAFF. The CDR3 DNA reads as TGTGCCAGCTCACGGGGACAGGGAGCCACTGAAGCTTTCTTT.

The chain carries TRBV7-6 and TRBJ1-2; D possibly corresponds to TRBD1 (5 bases). The CDR3 has 15 amino acids. The V gene lost 1 base and the J gene lost 7 bases, with 16 bases spanning the gap. Germline V gene lookup returns CDR1 SGHVS and CDR2 FNYEAQ. CDR3 sequence (DNA): TGTGCCAGCAGCTTAGGCGGGACTGCCGCCTTTGGCTACACCTTC. Protein: CASSLGGTAAFGYTF.

The chain has TRBV11-2 and TRBJ1-4; TRBD1 matches 9 bases. This CDR3 is 16 amino acids long. V was pared by 4 bases and J by 8 bases, with 11 bases of the junction left unmatched. Germline V gene data show CDR1 as SGHAT and CDR2 as FQNNGV. The CDR3 reads CASSSRPGQGREKLFF. CDR3 DNA sequence: TGTGCCAGCAGCTCGCGCCCGGGACAGGGCAGGGAAAAACTGTTTTTT.

The J gene is TRBJ2-3, the V gene TRBV5-1; D possibly corresponds to TRBD1 (6 bases). The CDR3 extends over 14 amino acids. CDR1 is SGHRS and CDR2 is YFSETQ in the germline V gene. V lost 2 bases and J 2 bases, leaving 9 bases between the germline ends. CDR3 DNA: TGCGCCAGCAGCTTCGGACAGTTCACAGATACGCAGTATTTT. Translating it yields CASSFGQFTDTQYF.

The V and J genes are TRBV4-2 and TRBJ1-2, with TRBD1 matching over 7 bases. Germline CDR1 LGHNA, CDR2 YNFKEQ. The J segment lost 5 bases and the V segment lost 0 bases, leaving 15 bases of the junction unmatched. This CDR3 has 18 residues. This CDR3 reads CASSQETTGQTVGYGYTF. As DNA, the CDR3 is TGTGCCAGCAGCCAAGAGACCACGGGACAGACCGTTGGGTATGGCTACACCTTC.

The chain couples TRBV5-4 to TRBJ1-4, with 7 bases aligning to TRBD1. CDR1 and CDR2 from the germline V gene are SGHNT and YYREEE (reference sequence). The CDR3 loop spans 16 amino acids. V shed 3 bases and J 5 bases; nucleotides not matched to a gene: 10. The CDR3 sequence is CASSSTQGTGNEKLFF. In nucleotides, the CDR3 is TGTGCCAGCAGCTCCACACAGGGGACGGGAAATGAAAAACTGTTTTTT.

For this clone: Other DNA sequences of this sample code for an identical CDR3. The V call is TRBV7-2, the J call TRBJ1-5, with D perhaps matching TRBD1 (6 bases). The CDR3 runs 15 residues. Between the trimmed V and J ends, which lost 5 bases and 1 base, there was a span of 12 bases. Germline CDR1 SGHTA, CDR2 FQGNSA. CDR3: CASSPGVWSNQPQHF. CDR3 sequence (DNA): TGTGCCAGCAGCCCAGGGGTATGGAGCAATCAGCCCCAGCATTTT.

This chain uses TRBV28 with TRBJ2-4, with D maybe TRBD1 (6 bases). Germline values: CDR1 MDHEN, CDR2 SYDVKM. Trimming stripped 5 bases from V and 0 bases from J, with 14 bases between. The CDR3 length is 16 residues. The CDR3 reads CASSLYRALAKNIQYF. Here the CDR3 DNA reads TGTGCCAGCAGTCTTTACAGGGCACTAGCCAAAAACATTCAGTACTTC.

The chain links TRBV5-4 to TRBJ2-5, with 7 bases identical to TRBD1. J lost 7 bases, V lost 3 bases, and 6 bases had no gene match. CDR1 SGHNT and CDR2 YYREEE come from the germline V gene (reference sequence). This CDR3 region has 13 residues. Written as DNA, the CDR3 is TGTGCCAGCAGCTCCGCGACAGGGCCGACCCAGTACTTC. This encodes CASSSATGPTQYF.

Regarding this clone: Other DNA variants within this sample encode the same CDR3. The J gene is TRBJ2-5, the V gene TRBV5-1; 8 nucleotides agree with TRBD1. V was pared by 0 bases and J by 5 bases, with 0 bases of the junction left unmatched. Looked up from germline, CDR1 is SGHRS and CDR2 is YFSETQ. The CDR3 loop spans 13 amino acids. CDR3 sequence: CASSLGQGETQYF. In DNA form, the CDR3 reads TGCGCCAGCAGCTTGGGACAGGGGGAGACCCAGTACTTC.

The V gene is TRBV19, the J gene TRBJ2-5; the D gene is possibly TRBD1 (6 bases). Trimming removed 8 bases from V and 5 bases from J, with 15 bases in between. The CDR3 consists of 13 residues. The germline V gene encodes CDR1 LNHDA and CDR2 SQIVND (reference sequence). The CDR3, as DNA: TGTGCCAGTCGAATAGGACAGACCGAGACCCAGTACTTC. Translation gives CASRIGQTETQYF.

This clone was picked up one time. Being one base from a much bigger clone, this may be a read error. The chain employs TRBV4-1 and TRBJ2-2; TRBD2 matches 12 bases. CDR1 and CDR2 (germline): MGHRA, YSYEKL. This CDR3 is built from 16 residues. V lost 5 bases to trimming and J lost 4 bases; unmatched junction nucleotides: 5. CDR3 coding DNA: TGCGCCAGCAGCTACGGGACTAGCGGGTTCACCGGGGAGCTGTTTTTT. Translating gives CASSYGTSGFTGELFF.

The chain carries TRBV7-9 and TRBJ1-5, with a weak D call TRBD1 (5 bases). The CDR3 consists of 14 residues. V was shortened by 5 bases and J by 3 bases, with 11 bases between the two germline ends. Germline CDR1 SEHNR, CDR2 FQNEAQ (reference sequence). CDR3 DNA sequence: TGTGCCAGCAGCCCCGACAGAACCAATCAGCCCCAGCATTTT. This encodes CASSPDRTNQPQHF.

The chain couples TRBV4-2 to TRBJ2-5; D not resolved. The CDR3 is 15 residues long. Trimming took off 6 bases at V and 3 bases at J, with 17 bases between the two ends. Per germline, CDR1 LGHNA and CDR2 YNFKEQ. The CDR3, as DNA: TGTGCCAGCAGTCTTCGGGCTTCAGGTGAAGAGACCCAGTACTTC. This gives the protein CASSLRASGEETQYF.

The chain combines TRBV5-5 with TRBJ1-2; the D gene is possibly TRBD1 (6 bases). This CDR3 has 16 residues. V was trimmed by 4 bases and J by 3 bases, leaving 19 bases between them. CDR1 is SGHKS and CDR2 is YYEKEE in the germline V gene (reference sequence). The CDR3 reads CASSPMRGAGDYGYTF. The DNA for the CDR3 is TGTGCCAGCAGCCCCATGAGGGGGGCTGGTGACTATGGCTACACCTTC.

The chain combines TRBV2 with TRBJ1-1; D remains ambiguous. Germline-derived CDR1 and CDR2 are SNHLY and FYNNEI. V was cut by 6 bases and J by 0 bases, with 11 bases left in between. The CDR3 sequence is 14 residues long. CDR3 protein: CASRLVSLNTEAFF. The CDR3 DNA is TGTGCCAGCAGATTGGTCAGTTTGAACACTGAAGCTTTCTTT. Drawing the rest from reference TRBV2 and TRBJ1-1, the complete variable domain is EPEVTQTPSHQVTQMGQEVILRCVPISNHLYFYWYRQILGQKVEFLVSFYNNEISEKSEIFDDQFSVERPDGSNFTLKIRSTKLEDSAMYFCASRLVSLNTEAFFGQGTRLTVV.

A few counts support this clone. The chain employs TRBV5-1 and TRBJ2-2; a weak D match, TRBD1 (6 bases). CDR3 length equals 14 residues. The germline V gene has CDR1 SGHRS and CDR2 YFSETQ. V was cut by 4 bases and J by 1 base, with 8 bases left in between. CDR3 amino acids: CASSQGQNTGELFF. CDR3 sequence (DNA): TGCGCCAGCAGCCAGGGACAGAACACCGGGGAGCTGTTTTTT.

About this clone itself: This sample includes further DNA sequences coding for the same CDR3. The chain joins TRBV28 to TRBJ1-4; D is ambiguous. Germline values: CDR1 MDHEN, CDR2 SYDVKM. CDR3 length: 13 amino acids. V was cut by 7 bases and J by 4 bases, with 10 bases left in between. As DNA, the CDR3 is TGTGCCAGCACAGGCGGTGGTAATGAAAAACTGTTTTTT. Amino acids: CASTGGGNEKLFF. Drawing the rest from reference TRBV28 and TRBJ1-4, the complete variable domain is DVKVTQSSRYLVKRTGEKVFLECVQDMDHENMFWYRQDPGLGLRLIYFSYDVKMKEKGDIPEGYSVSREKKERFSLILESASTNQTSMYLCASTGGGNEKLFFGSGTQLSVL.

This chain connects TRBV28 to TRBJ2-1; no reliable D call. The V gene lost 1 base and the J gene lost 2 bases, with 9 bases spanning the gap. The germline V gene has CDR1 MDHEN and CDR2 SYDVKM. The CDR3 has 15 residues. The CDR3 coding sequence is TGTGCCAGCAGTTTATTTTTGGGGACCTACAATGAGCAGTTCTTC. It specifies CASSLFLGTYNEQFF.

The chain couples TRBV19 to TRBJ2-2; a weak D match, TRBD1 (5 bases). There are 13 residues in the CDR3. The ends were cut back, 4 bases at V and 7 bases at J, with 10 bases in the middle. Germline values: CDR1 LNHDA, CDR2 SQIVND (reference sequence). CDR3 nucleotides: TGTGCCAGTAGTACCTCAGGGCGCGGGGAGCTGTTTTTT. Residues: CASSTSGRGELFF.

The CDR3, as DNA: TGTGCCAGCAGTCAGCGGGAGGGCCTGGATGAGCAGTTCTTC. Its translation is CASSQREGLDEQFF. V and J are TRBV5-6 and TRBJ2-1, with TRBD2 identical over 10 bases. This CDR3 is built from 14 residues. Trimming at V came to 5 bases and at J to 8 bases, leaving 7 bases not matched to a gene. From germline, CDR1 is SGHDT and CDR2 YYEEEE.